This note documents a single TCR beta chain sequence. Its antigen is unknown. There are 14 residues in the CDR3. Germline V gene data show CDR1 as MNHEY and CDR2 as SVGAGI. V was shortened by 2 bases and J by 0 bases, with 8 bases between the two germline ends. TCRdb keeps only in-frame clones here, not all; method: immunoSEQ multiplex PCR. The top ten hold more than 1.2% of the sample, which has some 170,000 clones, around nine tenths seen once. The entry originates in a study of cytomegalovirus exposure and HLA in healthy donors. Findings and caveats of the study: The study recorded about 160 TCR beta chains that were cytomegalovirus-associated. Most TCRs appeared rarely, but some public TCRs recurred in many donors. Reported results showed that the classifier diagnosed cytomegalovirus status with high specificity and sensitivity. In vitro confirmation showed a few CMV-associated chains to be CMV antigen specific.

The chain recombines TRBV6-5 with TRBJ2-7; maybe TRBD1 (5 bases). This receptor was obtained from a woman aged 25 to 39 in good health and CMV-seronegative. Specimen: PBMCs. The chain's CDR3 is CASSYDSSSYEQYF. The DNA of the CDR3 is TGTGCCAGCAGTTACGACAGTAGCTCCTACGAGCAGTACTTC.